What follows are 3 T cell receptor beta chains derived from one specimen sequenced in a study of blood T cell repertoires in COVID-19. Sequencing used immunoSEQ multiplex PCR; TCRdb keeps in-frame clones, though not all of them. This table holds 200,000 to 250,000 clones, around 90% found once. The specimen sequenced was peripheral blood. Receptor source: a man younger than 35 with active or convalescent COVID-19.

This clone was seen a few times. V is TRBV25-1 and J is TRBJ2-1, with D maybe TRBD1 (5 bases). The CDR3 has 14 residues. Germline V CDR1 and CDR2: MGHDK, SYGVNS. The germline V and J ends were trimmed by 1 base and 4 bases, with 8 bases remaining between them. The CDR3 sequence is CASSEFGAYNEQFF. The DNA of the CDR3 is TGTGCCAGCAGTGAATTTGGGGCTTACAATGAGCAGTTCTTC. The full variable domain, rest sourced from reference TRBV25-1 and TRBJ2-1, is EADIYQTPRYLVIGTGKKITLECSQTMGHDKMYWYQQDPGMELHLIHYSYGVNSTEKGDLSSESTVSRIRTEHFPLTLESARPSHTSQYLCASSEFGAYNEQFFGPGTRLTVL.

V is TRBV3-1 (or the pseudogene TRBV3-2) and J is TRBJ2-7; 7 positions agree with TRBD1. The CDR3 has 16 residues. Germline CDR1 and CDR2: LGHDT and YNNKEL (reference sequence). V lost 1 base and J lost 0; bases outside the gene matches: 6. This CDR3 reads CASSQGWTGVSYEQYF. CDR3 in DNA: TGTGCCAGCAGCCAAGGGTGGACAGGAGTCTCCTACGAGCAGTACTTC.

The V call is TRBV18, the J call TRBJ1-3; 8 bases align to TRBD1. There are 15 residues in the CDR3. The J segment lost 3 bases and the V segment lost 6 bases, leaving 7 bases of the junction unmatched. The germline V gene has CDR1 KGHSH and CDR2 LQKENI. The CDR3 coding sequence is TGTGCCAGCTCCCCTGGGACAGGCGGTGGAAACACCATATATTTT. Translation: CASSPGTGGGNTIYF.